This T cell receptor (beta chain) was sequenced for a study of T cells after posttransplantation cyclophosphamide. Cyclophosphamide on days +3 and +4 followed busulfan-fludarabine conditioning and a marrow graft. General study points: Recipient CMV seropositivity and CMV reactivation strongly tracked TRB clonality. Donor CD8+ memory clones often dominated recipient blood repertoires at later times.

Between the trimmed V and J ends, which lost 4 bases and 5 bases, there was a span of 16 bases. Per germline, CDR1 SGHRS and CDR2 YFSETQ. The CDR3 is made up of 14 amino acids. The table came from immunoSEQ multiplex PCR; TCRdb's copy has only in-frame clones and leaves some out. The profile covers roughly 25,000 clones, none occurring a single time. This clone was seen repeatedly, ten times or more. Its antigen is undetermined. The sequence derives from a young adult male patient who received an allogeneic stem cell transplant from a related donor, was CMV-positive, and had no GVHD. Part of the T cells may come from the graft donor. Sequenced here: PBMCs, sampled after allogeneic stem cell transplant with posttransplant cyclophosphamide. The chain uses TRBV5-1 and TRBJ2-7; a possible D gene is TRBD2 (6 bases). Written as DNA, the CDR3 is TGCGCCAGCAGCCCTTCCGGGACTCGAAACGAGCAGTACTTC. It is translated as CASSPSGTRNEQYF.